Each of the 15 T cell receptor beta chains below was sequenced from the same sample in a study of blood T cell repertoires in COVID-19. Here immunoSEQ multiplex PCR was the method, and the copy in TCRdb shows in-frame clones only, minus some. The sample has around 14,000 clones, 80% to 90% seen once. The sample consisted of peripheral blood. The receptor set was obtained from a human donor in a cohort sampled during active COVID-19.

V and J are TRBV27 and TRBJ1-1; the D gene is possibly TRBD1 (5 bases). The CDR3 covers 12 residues. CDR1 is MNHEY and CDR2 is SMNVEV in the germline V gene (reference sequence). V was clipped by 6 bases and J by 6 bases, with 11 bases between them. CDR3 sequence (DNA): TGTGCCAGCAGAAAGACAGCTTCTGAAGCTTTCTTT. Translation: CASRKTASEAFF.

J is TRBJ2-3 and V is TRBV5-6; maybe TRBD2 (5 bases). Trimming pared 1 base from V and 6 bases from J, leaving 12 bases between. The length of the CDR3 is 14 residues. The germline V gene encodes CDR1 SGHDT and CDR2 YYEEEE. The chain's CDR3 is CASSLLAGSDTQYF. CDR3 DNA sequence: TGTGCCAGCAGCTTGTTGGCGGGTAGCGATACGCAGTATTTT.

The gene calls are TRBV7-2 and TRBJ1-1; D ambiguous. Germline loops: CDR1 SGHTA, CDR2 FQGNSA. Trimming removed 2 bases at V and 3 bases at J, with 7 bases between. This CDR3 region has 13 residues. CDR3 nucleotide sequence: TGTGCCAGCAGCTTATCGGGGTACACTGAAGCTTTCTTT. This codes for CASSLSGYTEAFF.

V usage is TRBV7-2 and J usage is TRBJ2-3; D possibly corresponds to TRBD1 (5 bases). V was pared by 4 bases and J by 1 base, with 15 bases between. Germline-derived CDR1 and CDR2 are SGHTA and FQGNSA. This CDR3 is 16 amino acids long. Here the CDR3 reads CASSSDTWSGTDTQYF. DNA of the CDR3: TGTGCCAGCAGCTCGGACACATGGTCGGGCACAGATACGCAGTATTTT.

The rearrangement uses TRBV5-1 and TRBJ1-2, with D unresolved. The V and J ends lost 4 bases and 3 bases respectively, with 4 bases between them. CDR3 length: 11 amino acids. Germline CDR1 is SGHRS and CDR2 is YFSETQ. The CDR3 DNA follows: TGCGCCAGCAGCCATGACTATGGCTACACCTTC. Its translation: CASSHDYGYTF.

This clone came up once. The rearrangement uses TRBV19 and TRBJ1-1; D possibly corresponds to TRBD1 (6 bases). The V end lost 7 bases, the J end lost 1 base, and 7 bases lay between the germline ends. The germline V gene has CDR1 LNHDA and CDR2 SQIVND (reference sequence). The CDR3 extends over 12 amino acids. CDR3 region: CASIQGNTEAFF. The CDR3 coding sequence is TGTGCCAGTATACAGGGGAACACTGAAGCTTTCTTT. The whole variable domain, remainder taken from reference TRBV19 and TRBJ1-1, is DGGITQSPKYLFRKEGQNVTLSCEQNLNHDAMYWYRQDPGQGLRLIYYSQIVNDFQKGDIAEGYSVSREKKESFPLTVTSAQKNPTAFYLCASIQGNTEAFFGQGTRLTVV.

The chain uses TRBV10-3 and TRBJ2-3, with D perhaps TRBD1 (5 bases). CDR1 is ENHRY and CDR2 is SYGVKD in the germline V gene. V was clipped by 8 bases and J by 4 bases, with 16 bases between them. There are 14 residues in the CDR3. Here the CDR3 reads CAISIRGVADTQYF. The CDR3 DNA is TGTGCCATCTCTATAAGGGGTGTAGCAGATACGCAGTATTTT.

The chain carries TRBV19 and TRBJ2-2, with a tentative D call TRBD1 (5 bases). V dropped 6 bases and J dropped 6 bases, with 8 bases sitting between them. Germline CDR1 LNHDA, CDR2 SQIVND (reference sequence). This CDR3 has 12 residues. This CDR3 reads CASSDSPGELFF. CDR3 coding DNA: TGTGCCAGTAGCGACAGTCCCGGGGAGCTGTTTTTT.

The J gene is TRBJ2-7, the V gene TRBV7-9; 12 nucleotides line up with TRBD2. V shed 4 bases and J 0 bases; nucleotides not matched to a gene: 7. CDR1 SEHNR and CDR2 FQNEAQ come from the germline V gene (reference sequence). The CDR3 has 17 amino acids. The DNA of the CDR3 is TGTGCCAGCAGCTGGACTAGCGGGGCCATGAGCTCCTACGAGCAGTACTTC. It specifies CASSWTSGAMSSYEQYF.

This sequence joins TRBV5-4 and TRBJ2-7; perhaps TRBD1 as D (5 bases). Germline V lookup: CDR1 SGHNT, CDR2 YYREEE (reference sequence). The CDR3 totals 18 residues. Trimming left V 5 bases short and J 4 bases short, with 28 bases between. The CDR3 region is CASSSDMPRSPLSYEQYF. In nucleotides, the CDR3 is TGTGCCAGCAGTTCGGACATGCCCCGGTCCCCCCTCAGTTACGAGCAGTACTTC.

Here the CDR3 reads CASSFTGEAQPQHF. The CDR3 DNA reads TGTGCCAGCAGCTTTACAGGGGAGGCTCAGCCCCAGCATTTT. This chain joins TRBV7-9 and TRBJ1-5; 7 bases map to TRBD1. This CDR3 has 14 amino acids. The trim removed 3 bases at V and 6 bases at J, leaving 5 bases unmatched. Looked up from germline, CDR1 is SEHNR and CDR2 is FQNEAQ (reference sequence).

The gene calls are TRBV7-8 and TRBJ1-1; 7 bases are shared with TRBD1. This CDR3 comprises 14 residues. The germline V gene has CDR1 SGHVS and CDR2 FQNEAQ. The junction had 6 bases not matched to a gene; V was cut back by 3 bases and J by 5 bases. DNA for the CDR3: TGTGCCAGCAGCTTCAGTACAGGGGAAACTGAAGCTTTCTTT. The encoded protein is CASSFSTGETEAFF.

The gene calls are TRBV9 and TRBJ2-7; D unresolved. The V and J ends lost 0 bases and 3 bases respectively, with 16 bases between them. The CDR3 loop spans 16 amino acids. CDR1 and CDR2 from the germline V gene are SGDLS and YYNGEE. The CDR3 sequence is CASSVDPDDFVYEQYF. The CDR3 DNA is TGTGCCAGCAGCGTAGACCCAGACGACTTTGTCTACGAGCAGTACTTC.

V gene TRBV7-2 combines with J gene TRBJ2-7; 7 nucleotides agree with TRBD1. Trimming cost V 1 base and J 3 bases; bases outside gene matches: 6. Looked up from germline, CDR1 is SGHTA and CDR2 is FQGNSA. The CDR3 is made up of 15 amino acids. In DNA, the CDR3 is TGTGCCAGCAGCTTAGAGGGCTACAGGGGCTACGAGCAGTACTTC. It yields the protein CASSLEGYRGYEQYF.

The chain combines TRBV28 with TRBJ2-2, with D possibly matching TRBD2 (5 bases). CDR3 size: 18 residues. The V end lost 2 bases, the J end lost 4 bases, and 20 bases lay between the germline ends. Germline V gene data show CDR1 as MDHEN and CDR2 as SYDVKM. The CDR3: CASSLRAGIAKLTGELFF. In DNA form, the CDR3 reads TGTGCCAGCAGTTTACGGGCAGGAATAGCGAAGCTCACCGGGGAGCTGTTTTTT.